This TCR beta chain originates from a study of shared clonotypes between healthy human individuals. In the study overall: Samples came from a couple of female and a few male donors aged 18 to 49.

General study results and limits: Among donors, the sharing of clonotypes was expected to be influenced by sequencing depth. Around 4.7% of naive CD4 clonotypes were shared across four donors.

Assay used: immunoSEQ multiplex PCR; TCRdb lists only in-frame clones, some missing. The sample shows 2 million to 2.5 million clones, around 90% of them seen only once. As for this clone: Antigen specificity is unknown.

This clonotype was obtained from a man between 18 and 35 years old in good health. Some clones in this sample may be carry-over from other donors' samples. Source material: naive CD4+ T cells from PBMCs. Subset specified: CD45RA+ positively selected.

CDR3 loop: CASSSPRSSYEQYF. CDR3 bases: TGTGCCAGCAGTTCCCCCAGGTCGTCCTACGAGCAGTACTTC. This chain uses TRBV28 with TRBJ2-7; D call uncertain. Per the germline V gene, CDR1 is MDHEN and CDR2 is SYDVKM. Deletions cut 4 bases from V and 1 base from J, with 11 bases between. The CDR3 spans 14 residues. Based on the CDR3 plus reference TRBV28 and TRBJ2-7, the full variable domain is DVKVTQSSRYLVKRTGEKVFLECVQDMDHENMFWYRQDPGLGLRLIYFSYDVKMKEKGDIPEGYSVSREKKERFSLILESASTNQTSMYLCASSSPRSSYEQYFGPGTRLTVT.